This T cell receptor beta chain stems from a study of blood T cells in healthy people across ages. The CDR3 length is 15 residues. Looked up from germline, CDR1 is MGHRA and CDR2 is YSYEKL. Whole-study findings and limits: Naive CD4+ cell counts and diversity both ran higher in long-lived than in aged donors.

Worth noting for this clonotype: The antigen is not known.

The second PCR ran roughly 6 to 11 cycles with a sample-barcoded 5' primer and J-beta primers. TCRdb re-derived calls from the 5' RACE reads in MiXCR, one entry per CDR3 protein. Seen here are 1.2 million to 1.5 million distinct CDR3 sequences, roughly 64% observed once, and the top ten hold 5% to 7%. This clonotype was sampled from a man aged 18-30 years in good health. The chain has TRBV4-1 and TRBJ2-5, with TRBD1 matching over 7 bases. TRBJ2-7 explains the end of the DNA better; the J call may be wrong. The sample taken for sequencing was blood. CDR3 nucleotide sequence: TGCGCCAGCAGCCAACAACAGGGACAGCCCTACGAGCAGTACTTC. This gives the protein CASSQQQGQPYEQYF.